Described below is a single TCR beta chain sequence and its context. These data originate in a study of blood T cell repertoires in COVID-19. Original processing methods: Reference gene primer amplification yielded estimated nucleated cell counts. Sequencing used immunoSEQ multiplex PCR; TCRdb keeps in-frame clones, though not all of them. That table is the source of V, J and clone size, and D and trimming were worked out from the DNA. The sample includes some 250,000 clones, about 90% of them seen just once. J was trimmed by 4 bases and V by 4 bases; bases with no gene match: 7. CDR1 is KGHSH and CDR2 is LQKENI in the germline V gene. This CDR3 is 15 amino acids long.

The genes are TRBV18 and TRBJ2-5; 9 bases agree with TRBD1. The source is a woman aged 25 to 39 who had recovered from COVID-19. Sequenced input: peripheral blood. Here the CDR3 DNA reads TGTGCCAGCTCACACGGGACAGGGTTATTAGAGACCCAGTACTTC. Translating gives CASSHGTGLLETQYF.